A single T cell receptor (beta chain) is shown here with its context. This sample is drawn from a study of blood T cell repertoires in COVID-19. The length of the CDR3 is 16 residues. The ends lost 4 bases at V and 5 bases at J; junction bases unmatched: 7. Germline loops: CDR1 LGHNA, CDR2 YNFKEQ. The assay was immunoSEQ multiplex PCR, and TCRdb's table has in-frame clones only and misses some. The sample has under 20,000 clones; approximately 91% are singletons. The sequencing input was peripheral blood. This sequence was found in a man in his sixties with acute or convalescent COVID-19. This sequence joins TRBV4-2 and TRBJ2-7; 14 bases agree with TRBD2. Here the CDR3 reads CASSPSGTSGSHEQYF. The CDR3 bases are TGTGCCAGCAGCCCGTCCGGGACTAGCGGGAGCCACGAGCAGTACTTC.